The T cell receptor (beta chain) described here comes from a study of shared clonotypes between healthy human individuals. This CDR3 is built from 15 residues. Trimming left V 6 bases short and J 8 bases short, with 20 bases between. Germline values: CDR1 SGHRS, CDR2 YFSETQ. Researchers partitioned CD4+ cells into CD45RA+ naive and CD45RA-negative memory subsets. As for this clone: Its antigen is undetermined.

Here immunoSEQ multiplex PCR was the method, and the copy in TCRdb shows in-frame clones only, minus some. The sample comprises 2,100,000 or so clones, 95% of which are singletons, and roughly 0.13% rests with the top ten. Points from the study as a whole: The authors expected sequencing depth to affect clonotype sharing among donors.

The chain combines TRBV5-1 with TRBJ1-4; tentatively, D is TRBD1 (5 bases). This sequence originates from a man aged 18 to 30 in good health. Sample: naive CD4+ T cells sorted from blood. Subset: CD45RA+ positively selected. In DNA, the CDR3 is TGCGCCAGCACAAGGGGAGGAGAACGTGGAGAAAAACTGTTTTTT. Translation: CASTRGGERGEKLFF.